The rows below give T cell receptor beta chains drawn from one sample of a study of shared clonotypes between healthy human individuals. The method was immunoSEQ multiplex PCR; TCRdb's version includes in-frame clones alone and lacks a portion of them. The table has around 510,000 clones, 95% to 96% seen once. Specimen: naive CD4+ T cells sorted from blood. Every receptor here comes from a woman aged 25 to 45 in good health. Both conserved end residues are part of each CDR3. The D gene is left open where the match is weak. Not every row has a clone size; where given, it reads once, few, many or a size class.

V: TRBV11-2
J: TRBJ2-7
D: .
size: .
DNA: TGTGCCAGCAGCTTAGTGCCACAAACCTACGAGCAGTACTTC
CDR3: CASSLVPQTYEQYF

V: TRBV4-1
J: TRBJ2-1
D: TRBD1
size: .
DNA: TGCGCCAGCAGCCAAGGACAGGGGATGAACAATGAGCAGTTCTTC
CDR3: CASSQGQGMNNEQFF

V: TRBV11-3
J: TRBJ2-3
D: .
size: .
DNA: TGTGCCAGCAGCCCCGGCGGTGGCAGCAGCACAGATACGCAGTATTTT
CDR3: CASSPGGGSSTDTQYF

V: TRBV29-1
J: TRBJ1-2
D: TRBD1
size: .
DNA: TGCAGCGTTGCCCTACAGGGGTCCTATGGCTACACCTTC
CDR3: CSVALQGSYGYTF

V: TRBV2
J: TRBJ2-7
D: TRBD1
size: .
DNA: TGTGCCAACCTTACCGGGACAGGGGATAGAGAGCAGTACTTC
CDR3: CANLTGTGDREQYF

V: TRBV6-6
J: TRBJ2-1
D: TRBD2
size: .
DNA: TGTGCCAGCAGTAACCCTAGCGGGAGCTCCTACAATGAGCAGTTCTTC
CDR3: CASSNPSGSSYNEQFF

V: TRBV9
J: TRBJ2-1
D: .
size: .
DNA: TGTGCCAGCAGCGTAGGTAAGGGCCTCTCCTACAATGAGCAGTTCTTC
CDR3: CASSVGKGLSYNEQFF

V: TRBV10-2
J: TRBJ2-1
D: .
size: .
DNA: TGCGCCAGCAGGCGGGACTCCTACAATGAGCAGTTCTTC
CDR3: CASRRDSYNEQFF

V: TRBV5-1
J: TRBJ2-7
D: TRBD2
size: .
DNA: TGCGCCAGCAGCTCCTCGACTAGCTACTACGAGCAGTACTTC
CDR3: CASSSSTSYYEQYF

V: TRBV28
J: TRBJ1-5
D: .
size: .
DNA: TGTGCCAGCAAAGACAGCCGTTTTGATAGCAATCAGCCCCAGCATTTT
CDR3: CASKDSRFDSNQPQHF

V: TRBV4-1
J: TRBJ1-1
D: TRBD1
size: .
DNA: TGCGCCAGCAGCCGACAGGGGAGTGGCACTGAAGCTTTCTTT
CDR3: CASSRQGSGTEAFF

V: TRBV5-4
J: TRBJ2-1
D: TRBD1
size: .
DNA: TGTGCCAGCAGCCTTACCGGGACAGCGTACAATGAGCAGTTCTTC
CDR3: CASSLTGTAYNEQFF

V: TRBV19
J: TRBJ1-5
D: .
size: .
DNA: TGTGCCAGTGGGATTCAGCCCCAGCATTTT
CDR3: CASGIQPQHF

V: TRBV5-4
J: TRBJ2-7
D: .
size: .
DNA: TGTGCCAGCAGAGTAGACCAGGGGCTCGAGCAGTACTTC
CDR3: CASRVDQGLEQYF

V: TRBV6-1
J: TRBJ2-1
D: TRBD2
size: .
DNA: TGTGCCAGCAGTATTAGACTAGCGGACAATGAGCAGTTCTTC
CDR3: CASSIRLADNEQFF

V: TRBV6-1
J: TRBJ1-1
D: .
size: .
DNA: TGTGCCAGCGGCAGGGGGAACACTGAAGCTTTCTTT
CDR3: CASGRGNTEAFF

V: TRBV4-2
J: TRBJ1-1
D: .
size: .
DNA: TGTGCCAGCAGCCAATCAGACACTGAAGCTTTCTTT
CDR3: CASSQSDTEAFF

V: TRBV28
J: TRBJ2-7
D: TRBD1
size: .
DNA: TGTGCCAGCACCTTCACAGGGGGCGAGCAGTACTTC
CDR3: CASTFTGGEQYF

V: TRBV4-1
J: TRBJ1-2
D: .
size: .
DNA: TGCGCCAGCAGCCAGGAAACAGGGAGGTTTGCCTACACCTTC
CDR3: CASSQETGRFAYTF

V: TRBV15
J: TRBJ2-7
D: .
size: .
DNA: TGTGCCACCAGCAGAGTAGGGACCTACGAGCAGTACTTC
CDR3: CATSRVGTYEQYF

V: TRBV5-1
J: TRBJ1-1
D: TRBD1
size: .
DNA: TGCGCCAGCAGCTCTCGGACAGGGAGCACTGAAGCTTTCTTT
CDR3: CASSSRTGSTEAFF

V: TRBV27
J: TRBJ1-2
D: .
size: .
DNA: TGTGCCAGCAGCCCTGACAGGCAGATTAGCTACACCTTC
CDR3: CASSPDRQISYTF

V: TRBV7-9
J: TRBJ1-5
D: .
size: .
DNA: TGTGCCAGCAGTTCGCTTAGGGCGCGTCAGCCCCAGCATTTT
CDR3: CASSSLRARQPQHF

V: TRBV7-6
J: TRBJ2-7
D: .
size: .
DNA: TGTGCCAGCAGCTTAGAACTAACCTCCTACGAGCAGTACTTC
CDR3: CASSLELTSYEQYF

V: TRBV5-1
J: TRBJ2-1
D: TRBD2
size: .
DNA: TGCGCCAGCAGCTTGGGTAGCGGGGTATACAATGAGCAGTTCTTC
CDR3: CASSLGSGVYNEQFF

V: TRBV10-2
J: TRBJ2-3
D: .
size: .
DNA: TGCGCCAGCAGTTACGGAGTAAGCACAGATACGCAGTATTTT
CDR3: CASSYGVSTDTQYF

V: TRBV4-1
J: TRBJ1-6
D: .
size: .
DNA: TGCGCCAGCAGCCAAGAAGACAGGAGGAATTCACCCCTCCACTTT
CDR3: CASSQEDRRNSPLHF

V: TRBV18
J: TRBJ1-1
D: .
size: .
DNA: TGTGCCAGCTCACCAGGGGTCGAGAAGCCTGAAGCTTTCTTT
CDR3: CASSPGVEKPEAFF

V: TRBV7-9
J: TRBJ2-1
D: .
size: once
DNA: TGTGCCAGCAGCTTAGTTGGTCGGAGAAATAGCATTTTCGACAATGAGCAGTTCTTC
CDR3: CASSLVGRRNSIFDNEQFF

V: TRBV11-2
J: TRBJ2-2
D: .
size: .
DNA: TGTGCCAGCAGTTTGCAGGGAGCCACCGGGGAGCTGTTTTTT
CDR3: CASSLQGATGELFF

V: TRBV18
J: TRBJ2-4
D: TRBD1
size: .
DNA: TGTGCCAGCTCACCAGACAGGGCCAGCGCCAAAAACATTCAGTACTTC
CDR3: CASSPDRASAKNIQYF

V: TRBV20-1
J: TRBJ2-5
D: .
size: .
DNA: TGCAGTGCGAGGATACCAGAGACCCAGTACTTC
CDR3: CSARIPETQYF

V: TRBV28
J: TRBJ1-4
D: .
size: .
DNA: TGTGCCAGCAGTCGGACGATTAATGAAAAACTGTTTTTT
CDR3: CASSRTINEKLFF

V: TRBV7-9
J: TRBJ2-7
D: .
size: .
DNA: TGTGCCAGCAGCTTATGGGTTACCGCCCCCTCCTACGAGCAGTACTTC
CDR3: CASSLWVTAPSYEQYF

V: TRBV6-6
J: TRBJ2-5
D: .
size: .
DNA: TGTGCCAGCAACCCCAGGGGTAGGGGAGGGGGAGAGACCCAGTACTTC
CDR3: CASNPRGRGGGETQYF

V: TRBV6-6
J: TRBJ2-7
D: .
size: .
DNA: TGTGCCAGCAAGAGTGGCGGCACTTCCTACGAGCAGTACTTC
CDR3: CASKSGGTSYEQYF

V: TRBV5-1
J: TRBJ2-2
D: TRBD2
size: .
DNA: TGCGCCAGCAGCTTGTATCCTAGCGGGAGCGGTACCGGGGAGCTGTTTTTT
CDR3: CASSLYPSGSGTGELFF

V: TRBV19
J: TRBJ1-2
D: .
size: .
DNA: TGTGCCAGCTACCCCATCCATGGGGGGGCGGGGGATAACTATGGCTACACCTTC
CDR3: CASYPIHGGAGDNYGYTF

V: TRBV19
J: TRBJ2-7
D: .
size: .
DNA: TGTGCCAGTAGCCCTACAGCTTCCCACTACGAGCAGTACTTC
CDR3: CASSPTASHYEQYF

V: TRBV20-1
J: TRBJ1-2
D: .
size: .
DNA: TGCAGTGCTAGTCGTGGAGGCTACACCTTC
CDR3: CSASRGGYTF

V: TRBV6-5
J: TRBJ2-3
D: .
size: .
DNA: TGTGCCAGCACTGGACCTGGGACAGATACGCAGTATTTT
CDR3: CASTGPGTDTQYF

V: TRBV13
J: TRBJ2-3
D: .
size: .
DNA: TGTGCCAGCAGCAAACTTACGGGGGCTAGCACAGATACGCAGTATTTT
CDR3: CASSKLTGASTDTQYF

V: TRBV5-6
J: TRBJ2-5
D: TRBD1
size: .
DNA: TGTGCCAGCAGCTTAAGGGGGCAAGGGGAGACCCAGTACTTC
CDR3: CASSLRGQGETQYF

V: TRBV18
J: TRBJ2-7
D: .
size: .
DNA: TGTGCCAGCTCACCAAGGCAGGTTGACGAGCAGTACTTC
CDR3: CASSPRQVDEQYF

V: TRBV28
J: TRBJ2-1
D: .
size: .
DNA: TGTGCCAGCACAGCCTCCTTCCGGGACCTCGACTCCTACAATGAGCAGTTCTTC
CDR3: CASTASFRDLDSYNEQFF

V: TRBV11-2
J: TRBJ1-3
D: TRBD1
size: .
DNA: TGTGCCAGCAGCTCCTCCCCATTTCCCGACAGGGTAGGAAACACCATATATTTT
CDR3: CASSSSPFPDRVGNTIYF

V: TRBV9
J: TRBJ2-7
D: .
size: .
DNA: TGTGCCAGCAGCGTATCCGGGGGACTTTCCTACGAGCAGTACTTC
CDR3: CASSVSGGLSYEQYF

V: TRBV10-3
J: TRBJ2-7
D: TRBD1
size: .
DNA: TGTGCCATCAGCCGGACAGGGGGGAATGGCTACGAGCAGTACTTC
CDR3: CAISRTGGNGYEQYF

V: TRBV29-1
J: TRBJ1-1
D: .
size: .
DNA: TGCAGCGTCCGCCCGGGACCTAACACTGAAGCTTTCTTT
CDR3: CSVRPGPNTEAFF

V: TRBV28
J: TRBJ1-1
D: .
size: .
DNA: TGTGCCAGCGGGGGCTGGGGCGGGGAGGCTTTCTTT
CDR3: CASGGWGGEAFF

V: TRBV18
J: TRBJ2-5
D: .
size: .
DNA: TGTGCCAGCTCACCACAGTCCCAGGGAGTAATAGAGACCCAGTACTTC
CDR3: CASSPQSQGVIETQYF

V: TRBV21-1
J: TRBJ2-7
D: .
size: .
DNA: TGTGCCAGCAGCAAAGACAGATCCACCTACGAGCAGTACTTC
CDR3: CASSKDRSTYEQYF

V: TRBV5-4
J: TRBJ2-3
D: .
size: .
DNA: TGTGCCAGCAGCTTGGGTTCTAGTGCCACAGATACGCAGTATTTT
CDR3: CASSLGSSATDTQYF

V: TRBV13
J: TRBJ2-7
D: TRBD2
size: .
DNA: TGTGCCAGCAGCCCTGGGACTAGCGGGAGGTACTACGAGCAGTACTTC
CDR3: CASSPGTSGRYYEQYF

V: TRBV30
J: TRBJ2-7
D: .
size: .
DNA: TGTGCCTGGAGTGGAAAACAGGGTCGATTTGCCGAGCAGTACTTC
CDR3: CAWSGKQGRFAEQYF

V: TRBV5-4
J: TRBJ2-5
D: .
size: .
DNA: TGTGCCAGCAGCCAAGATACCCGGGAGACCCAGTACTTC
CDR3: CASSQDTRETQYF

V: TRBV5-1
J: TRBJ2-7
D: .
size: .
DNA: TGCGCCAGCAGCATGATAACAGGTTTCTACGAGCAGTACTTC
CDR3: CASSMITGFYEQYF